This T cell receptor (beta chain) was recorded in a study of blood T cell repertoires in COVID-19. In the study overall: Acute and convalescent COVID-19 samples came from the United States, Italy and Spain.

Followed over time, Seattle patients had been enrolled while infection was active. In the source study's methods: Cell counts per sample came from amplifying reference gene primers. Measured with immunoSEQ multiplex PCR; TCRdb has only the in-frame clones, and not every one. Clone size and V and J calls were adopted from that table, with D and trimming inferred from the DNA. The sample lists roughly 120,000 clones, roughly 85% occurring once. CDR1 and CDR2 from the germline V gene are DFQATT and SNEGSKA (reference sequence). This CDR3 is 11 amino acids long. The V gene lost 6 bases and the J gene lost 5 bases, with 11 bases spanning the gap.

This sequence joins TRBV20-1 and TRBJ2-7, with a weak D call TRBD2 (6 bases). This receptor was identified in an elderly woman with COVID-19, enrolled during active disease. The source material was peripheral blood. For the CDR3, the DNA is TGCAGTGCCCCGGGACTCCACGAGCAGTACTTC. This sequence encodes CSAPGLHEQYF.